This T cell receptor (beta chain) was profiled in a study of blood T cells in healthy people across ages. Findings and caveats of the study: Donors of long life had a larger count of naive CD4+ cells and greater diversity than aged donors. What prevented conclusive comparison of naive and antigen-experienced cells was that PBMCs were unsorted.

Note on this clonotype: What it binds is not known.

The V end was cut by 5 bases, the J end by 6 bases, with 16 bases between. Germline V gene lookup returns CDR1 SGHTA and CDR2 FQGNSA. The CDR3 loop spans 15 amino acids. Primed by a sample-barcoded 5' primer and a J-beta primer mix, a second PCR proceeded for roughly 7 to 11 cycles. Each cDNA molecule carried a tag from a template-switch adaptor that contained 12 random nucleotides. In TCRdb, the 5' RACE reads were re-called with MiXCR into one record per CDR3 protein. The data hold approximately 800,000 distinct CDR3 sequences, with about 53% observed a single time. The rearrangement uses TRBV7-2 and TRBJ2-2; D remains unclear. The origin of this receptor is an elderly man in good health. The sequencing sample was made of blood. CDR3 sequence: CASSPSGRTSGELFF. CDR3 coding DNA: TGTGCCAGCAGCCCCTCCGGCCGCACCTCCGGGGAGCTGTTTTTT.